Below, 30 T cell receptor beta chains from the same sample are listed, as sequenced in a study of shared clonotypes between healthy human individuals. Profiled with immunoSEQ multiplex PCR; TCRdb holds only in-frame clones, not every one. Here the sample spans over a million clones, approximately 98% being singletons. Material: naive CD4+ T cells sorted from blood. Subset denoted: CD45RA+ positively selected. These receptors all stem from a man aged 30 to 45 in good health.

This rearrangement joins TRBV5-6 to TRBJ2-2; no definite D call. V gave up 4 bases and J gave up 1 base, with 11 bases separating them. CDR1 and CDR2 (germline): SGHDT, YYEEEE. The CDR3 spans 15 residues. The chain's CDR3 is CASSRAPRNTGELFF. CDR3 nucleotide sequence: TGTGCCAGCAGCCGGGCCCCTAGGAACACCGGGGAGCTGTTTTTT.

The chain links TRBV5-1 to TRBJ2-7, with TRBD2 identical over 10 bases. Germline loops: CDR1 SGHRS, CDR2 YFSETQ. CDR3 length: 15 amino acids. V lost 1 base and J lost 2; bases outside the gene matches: 3. In DNA, the CDR3 is TGCGCCAGCAGCTTGACTAGCGGGGCCCCCTACGAGCAGTACTTC. This codes for CASSLTSGAPYEQYF.

The rearrangement uses TRBV5-6 and TRBJ2-1, with TRBD1 matching over 7 bases. CDR1 and CDR2 from the germline V gene are SGHDT and YYEEEE. V shed 4 bases, J shed 15 bases, and the junction held 19 bases outside the gene matches. The CDR3 has 15 residues. The CDR3 coding sequence is TGTGCCAGCAGCGAACCGACAGGGCTAAGTGTCCGCTGGTTCTTC. It specifies CASSEPTGLSVRWFF.

This chain's CDR3 is CSALRQDYGYTF. The DNA of the CDR3 is TGCAGCGCATTAAGACAGGACTATGGCTACACCTTC. The chain recombines TRBV29-1 with TRBJ1-2; D might be TRBD1 (6 bases). The CDR3 length is 12 residues. V was clipped by 7 bases and J by 3 bases, with 12 bases between them. Germline V gene sequence: CDR1 SQVTM, CDR2 ANQGSEA.

The rearrangement joins TRBV19 to TRBJ1-5; the D gene is possibly TRBD1 (6 bases). Germline CDR1 LNHDA, CDR2 SQIVND (reference sequence). V lost 4 bases and J lost 7, with 11 bases in between. The CDR3 runs to 13 residues. CDR3 amino acids: CASSTTGRQPQHF. DNA of the CDR3: TGTGCCAGTAGTACAACAGGGAGGCAGCCCCAGCATTTT.

J is TRBJ2-7 and V is TRBV5-1; 7 nucleotides match TRBD2. V lost 3 bases to trimming and J lost 1 base; unmatched junction nucleotides: 16. The CDR3 runs 18 residues. CDR1 is SGHRS, CDR2 YFSETQ, per germline. The CDR3, as DNA: TGCGCCAGCAGCTCTGGGGCGGGACTAATTAGACAGTCCTACGAGCAGTACTTC. Translation: CASSSGAGLIRQSYEQYF.

The V call is TRBV9, the J call TRBJ2-7, with D possibly being TRBD1 (5 bases). CDR3 length: 15 residues. V was shortened by 0 bases and J by 2 bases, with 12 bases between the two germline ends. Germline V gives CDR1 SGDLS, CDR2 YYNGEE. In DNA, the CDR3 is TGTGCCAGCAGCGTAGGTGTGGGGCCCCCCTACGAGCAGTACTTC. Amino acid sequence: CASSVGVGPPYEQYF.

This rearrangement joins TRBV11-2 to TRBJ2-1; D is uncertain. V was cut by 3 bases and J by 5 bases, with 11 bases left in between. CDR1 and CDR2 from the germline V gene are SGHAT and FQNNGV. This CDR3 is 14 amino acids long. CDR3 DNA sequence: TGTGCCAGCAGCTTTCCCCAGCCGAACAATGAGCAGTTCTTC. Protein product: CASSFPQPNNEQFF.

The gene calls are TRBV28 and TRBJ2-2, with D unresolved. CDR1 MDHEN and CDR2 SYDVKM come from the germline V gene. Between the trimmed V and J ends, which lost 1 base and 2 bases, there was a span of 8 bases. There are 15 residues in the CDR3. CDR3 DNA sequence: TGTGCCAGCAGTTTATTCTGGGAAAACACCGGGGAGCTGTTTTTT. It is translated as CASSLFWENTGELFF. Looking up the rest from reference TRBV28 and TRBJ2-2 gives the full variable domain: DVKVTQSSRYLVKRTGEKVFLECVQDMDHENMFWYRQDPGLGLRLIYFSYDVKMKEKGDIPEGYSVSREKKERFSLILESASTNQTSMYLCASSLFWENTGELFFGEGSRLTVL.

This clone was picked up one time. J is TRBJ2-1 and V is TRBV5-1; 9 bases fit TRBD2. Germline V gene lookup returns CDR1 SGHRS and CDR2 YFSETQ. The CDR3 consists of 18 residues. Germline trimming cut 0 bases from V and 4 bases from J; bases unmatched to any gene: 11. CDR3 nucleotide sequence: TGCGCCAGCAGCTTGGAAGGCGGGAGGGCTAACTTTTACAATGAGCAGTTCTTC. Translated: CASSLEGGRANFYNEQFF.

This clone was recorded once. The chain links TRBV18 to TRBJ1-1; D unresolved. The CDR3 is 16 amino acids. Trimming took 3 bases from V and 0 from J, leaving 14 bases between them. Germline lookup yields CDR1 KGHSH and CDR2 LQKENI. The CDR3 DNA reads TGTGCCAGCTCACCGTTGAGGACGGATCTGAACACTGAAGCTTTCTTT. This translates into CASSPLRTDLNTEAFF.

The chain employs TRBV6-5 and TRBJ2-2; 7 positions agree with TRBD2. Germline trimming cut 7 bases from V and 6 bases from J; bases unmatched to any gene: 5. This CDR3 region has 13 residues. Germline V gene lookup returns CDR1 MNHEY and CDR2 SVGAGI. CDR3 residues: CASTGLAAGELFF. DNA for the CDR3: TGTGCCAGCACTGGGCTAGCGGCCGGGGAGCTGTTTTTT.

The gene calls are TRBV11-1 and TRBJ2-3; 7 nucleotides align to TRBD1. V trimming: 2 bases; J trimming: 5 bases; junction bases outside the gene matches: 16. From germline, CDR1 is SGHAT and CDR2 FQDESV (reference sequence). The CDR3 loop spans 18 amino acids. CDR3 amino acids: CASSLTPPGQLRVDTQYF. CDR3 nucleotide sequence: TGTGCCAGCAGCTTAACCCCGCCGGGACAGCTAAGGGTAGATACGCAGTATTTT.

This chain connects TRBV29-1 to TRBJ2-3; 10 bases map to TRBD2. Trimming cost V 3 bases and J 6 bases; bases outside gene matches: 6. The CDR3 length is 14 residues. CDR1 and CDR2 (germline): SQVTM, ANQGSEA. In DNA, the CDR3 is TGCAGCGTTGAGCTAGCGGGAGTCTGGGATACGCAGTATTTT. Residues: CSVELAGVWDTQYF.

The chain couples TRBV2 to TRBJ2-7; weak D call: TRBD1 (5 bases). From germline, CDR1 is SNHLY and CDR2 FYNNEI. The CDR3 is made up of 14 amino acids. The ends were cut back, 8 bases at V and 0 bases at J, with 14 bases in the middle. CDR3 coding DNA: TGTGCCAGCTTACGAAACAGGAACTCCTACGAGCAGTACTTC. This encodes CASLRNRNSYEQYF.

The chain couples TRBV4-3 to TRBJ2-1; D remains unclear. CDR3 length: 13 amino acids. Trimming pared 0 bases from V and 9 bases from J, leaving 9 bases between. Germline CDR1 reads LGHNA; CDR2 reads YSLEER. CDR3 loop: CASSQERESEQFF. CDR3 nucleotide sequence: TGCGCCAGCAGCCAAGAAAGAGAAAGTGAGCAGTTCTTC.

V and J are TRBV10-3 and TRBJ2-1; 9 bases fit TRBD2. The CDR3 is 15 amino acids. In germline, CDR1 is ENHRY, CDR2 SYGVKD. V lost 6 bases and J lost 3; bases outside the gene matches: 6. CDR3 sequence (DNA): TGTGCCATCAGGGAGGGTAGCGGGAGCTACAATGAGCAGTTCTTC. It is translated as CAIREGSGSYNEQFF.

The chain uses TRBV14 and TRBJ2-5, with TRBD2 matching 7 bases. Unmatched junction bases numbered 7, after V lost 0 bases and J lost 9 bases. CDR3 length: 14 residues. Germline-derived CDR1 and CDR2 are SGHDN and FVKESK. CDR3 residues: CASSQEASRGAQYF. CDR3 bases: TGTGCCAGCAGCCAAGAGGCTAGCCGGGGGGCCCAGTACTTC.

This clone appeared once. Distinct nucleotide sequences in the sample also encode this CDR3. The chain couples TRBV5-1 to TRBJ2-3; D perhaps matches TRBD2 (5 bases). Germline V CDR1 and CDR2: SGHRS, YFSETQ. This CDR3 contains 14 residues. V gave up 4 bases and J gave up 0 bases, with 9 bases separating them. The CDR3 DNA reads as TGCGCCAGCAGCCTGAGGACTAGCACAGATACGCAGTATTTT. Its protein is CASSLRTSTDTQYF.

The V gene is TRBV11-3, the J gene TRBJ2-1, with 10 bases matching TRBD1. The CDR3 totals 15 residues. CDR1 is SGHNT, CDR2 YENEEA, per germline. V lost 4 bases to trimming and J lost 2 bases; unmatched junction nucleotides: 2. The CDR3 sequence: CASSSGTGAYNEQFF. For the CDR3, the DNA is TGTGCCAGCAGCTCCGGGACAGGGGCCTACAATGAGCAGTTCTTC. Combining the CDR3 with reference TRBV11-3 and TRBJ2-1 gives the whole variable domain EAGVVQSPRYKIIEKKQPVAFWCNPISGHNTLYWYLQNLGQGPELLIRYENEEAVDDSQLPKDRFSAERLKGVDSTLKIQPAELGDSAVYLCASSSGTGAYNEQFFGPGTRLTVL.

The chain employs TRBV27 and TRBJ2-1; a possible D gene is TRBD2 (6 bases). Between the trimmed V and J ends, which lost 3 bases and 5 bases, there was a span of 17 bases. Per germline, CDR1 MNHEY and CDR2 SMNVEV (reference sequence). The CDR3 is 16 residues long. CDR3 amino acids: CASSFLTVADHNEQFF. CDR3 in DNA: TGTGCCAGCAGTTTCCTCACGGTAGCGGACCACAATGAGCAGTTCTTC.

Regarding this clone: Other nucleotide sequences from this sample produce the same CDR3. V and J are TRBV7-9 and TRBJ2-7; TRBD2 aligns across 8 bases. Trimming at V came to 5 bases and at J to 0 bases, leaving 3 bases not matched to a gene. Germline V lookup: CDR1 SEHNR, CDR2 FQNEAQ (reference sequence). The CDR3 runs 14 residues. Here the CDR3 reads CASSQSGSSYEQYF. The CDR3 DNA reads TGTGCCAGCAGCCAAAGCGGGAGCTCCTACGAGCAGTACTTC. The full variable domain, with the rest looked up from reference TRBV7-9 and TRBJ2-7, is DTGVSQNPRHKITKRGQNVTFRCDPISEHNRLYWYRQTLGQGPEFLTYFQNEAQLEKSRLLSDRFSAERPKGSFSTLEIQRTEQGDSAMYLCASSQSGSSYEQYFGPGTRLTVT.

This sequence joins TRBV7-2 and TRBJ2-2; 9 nucleotides agree with TRBD2. With 5 bases clipped from V and 4 bases from J, the junction kept 5 bases outside the gene matches. This CDR3 contains 15 residues. CDR1 is SGHTA and CDR2 is FQGNSA in the germline V gene. CDR3 protein: CASSPRGRATGELFF. The CDR3 DNA reads TGTGCCAGCAGCCCCCGCGGGAGGGCCACCGGGGAGCTGTTTTTT.

This clone has only one observation. The chain has TRBV7-3 and TRBJ2-1; tentatively, D is TRBD2 (5 bases). The CDR3 runs 17 residues. Germline V gene lookup returns CDR1 SGHTA and CDR2 FQGTGA. Trimming took 6 bases from V and 5 from J, leaving 23 bases between them. CDR3 bases: TGTGCCAGCAGTCATAACGGGGTGGGGATGAACGACAATGAGCAGTTCTTC. Its translation is CASSHNGVGMNDNEQFF.

The rearrangement joins TRBV2 to TRBJ1-3; TRBD1 agrees at 11 bases. This CDR3 spans 16 amino acids. After removal of 5 bases from V and 0 bases from J, the junction contained 3 bases not matched to a gene. Germline V gene sequence: CDR1 SNHLY, CDR2 FYNNEI. The CDR3 nucleotides are TGTGCCAGCAGTTCCGGGACAGGGGGCTCTGGAAACACCATATATTTT. It specifies CASSSGTGGSGNTIYF.

This clone was seen a single time. In DNA, the CDR3 is TGTGCCAGTAAAGGGGTCGGCTACACCTTC. It yields the protein CASKGVGYTF. The V and J genes are TRBV19 and TRBJ1-2; TRBD1 is a possible D gene (5 bases). V was cut by 7 bases and J by 8 bases, with 8 bases left in between. Germline CDR1 reads LNHDA; CDR2 reads SQIVND (reference sequence). This CDR3 has 10 amino acids. Supplemented by reference TRBV19 and TRBJ1-2, the full variable domain reads DGGITQSPKYLFRKEGQNVTLSCEQNLNHDAMYWYRQDPGQGLRLIYYSQIVNDFQKGDIAEGYSVSREKKESFPLTVTSAQKNPTAFYLCASKGVGYTFGSGTRLTVV.

The chain recombines TRBV13 with TRBJ1-5, with D unclear. V lost 3 bases and J lost 7, with 7 bases in between. CDR1 and CDR2 (germline): PRHDT, FYEKMQ (reference sequence). This CDR3 contains 12 residues. CDR3 sequence (DNA): TGTGCCAGCAGCTTCAAGGGACAGCCCCAGCATTTT. Residues: CASSFKGQPQHF.

The chain combines TRBV5-4 with TRBJ1-2; 7 bases agree with TRBD1. CDR3 length equals 15 residues. V was pared by 0 bases and J by 5 bases, with 7 bases of the junction left unmatched. CDR1 is SGHNT and CDR2 is YYREEE in the germline V gene (reference sequence). CDR3 sequence (DNA): TGTGCCAGCAGCTTGGCCGACAGGGTGGGTTATGGCTACACCTTC. Translation: CASSLADRVGYGYTF. Filled out from reference TRBV5-4 and TRBJ1-2, the complete variable domain reads ETGVTQSPTHLIKTRGQQVTLRCSSQSGHNTVSWYQQALGQGPQFIFQYYREEENGRGNFPPRFSGLQFPNYSSELNVNALELDDSALYLCASSLADRVGYGYTFGSGTRLTVV.

In its sample, this clone was seen once. The sample holds other DNA sequences that translate to the same CDR3. DNA for the CDR3: TGTGCCAGCAGCGTACTAGCGGGAGTCTACGAGCAGTACTTC. As protein: CASSVLAGVYEQYF. The chain employs TRBV6-5 and TRBJ2-7; 11 bases line up with TRBD2. The CDR3 is 14 amino acids. Germline lookup yields CDR1 MNHEY and CDR2 SVGAGI. The ends lost 6 bases at V and 3 bases at J; junction bases unmatched: 4.

V usage is TRBV28 and J usage is TRBJ1-5; no clear D. CDR3 length: 13 residues. The germline V gene encodes CDR1 MDHEN and CDR2 SYDVKM. Trimming took off 10 bases at V and 3 bases at J, with 13 bases between the two ends. CDR3 DNA sequence: TGTGCCACCCGGCGCGGGTACAATCAGCCCCAGCATTTT. Residues: CATRRGYNQPQHF.